The sequence of this TCR beta chain was determined in a study of graft-versus-host responses after intestinal transplantation. The wider study: All recipients were transplanted with multivisceral, liver-intestinal, or isolated intestinal grafts. Findings and caveats of the study: Ileal or blood samples showed some GvH clones first, and such clones were also found in recipient marrow. Allograft clonal ratios (graft-versus-host to host-versus-graft) were high in patients who had graft-donor T cell macrochimerism.

Repertoires were generated with immunoSEQ multiplex PCR, while TCRdb's copy carries only in-frame clones and drops some. The repertoire consists of tens of thousands of clones, with roughly 91% occurring once and the leading ten covering more than 1.5%. Concerning this clone itself: Its antigen is not identified.

The CDR3 is 14 amino acids. Germline CDR1 is SGHNT and CDR2 is YENEEA. V dropped 4 bases and J dropped 8 bases, with 15 bases sitting between them. The sample here was unstimulated CD8+ T cells sorted from spleen or lymph node cells, taken before intestinal transplant. This chain joins TRBV11-3 and TRBJ2-1; D is perhaps TRBD2 (6 bases). The source is a human donor who received an intestinal transplant. In DNA, the CDR3 is TGTGCCAGCAGCTCCGGGCTAGCGAATCATGAGCAGTTCTTC. This codes for CASSSGLANHEQFF.